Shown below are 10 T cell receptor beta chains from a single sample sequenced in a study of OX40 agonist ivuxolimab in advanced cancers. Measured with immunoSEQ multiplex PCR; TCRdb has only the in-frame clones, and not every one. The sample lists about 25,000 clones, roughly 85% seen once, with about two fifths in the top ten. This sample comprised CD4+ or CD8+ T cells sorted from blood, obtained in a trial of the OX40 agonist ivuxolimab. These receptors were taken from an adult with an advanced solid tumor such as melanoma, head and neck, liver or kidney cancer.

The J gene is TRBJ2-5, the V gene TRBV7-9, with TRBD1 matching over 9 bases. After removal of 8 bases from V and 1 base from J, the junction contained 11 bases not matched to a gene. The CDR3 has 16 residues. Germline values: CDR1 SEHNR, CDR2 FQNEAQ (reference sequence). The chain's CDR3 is CASYRGTGTLQETQYF. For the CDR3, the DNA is TGTGCCAGCTATAGGGGGACAGGGACGCTCCAAGAGACCCAGTACTTC.

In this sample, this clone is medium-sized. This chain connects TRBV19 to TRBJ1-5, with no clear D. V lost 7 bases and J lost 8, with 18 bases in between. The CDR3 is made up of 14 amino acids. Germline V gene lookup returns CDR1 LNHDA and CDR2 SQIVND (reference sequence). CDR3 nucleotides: TGTGCCAGTAATTCCGCAGGTATGGAAAAGCCCCAGCATTTT. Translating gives CASNSAGMEKPQHF. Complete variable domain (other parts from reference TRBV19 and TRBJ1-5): DGGITQSPKYLFRKEGQNVTLSCEQNLNHDAMYWYRQDPGQGLRLIYYSQIVNDFQKGDIAEGYSVSREKKESFPLTVTSAQKNPTAFYLCASNSAGMEKPQHFGDGTRLSIL.

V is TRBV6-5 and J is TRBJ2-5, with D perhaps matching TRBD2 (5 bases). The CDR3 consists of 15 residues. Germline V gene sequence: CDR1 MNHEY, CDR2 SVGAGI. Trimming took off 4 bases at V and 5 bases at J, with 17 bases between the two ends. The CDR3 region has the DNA TGTGCCAGCAGTTCGACGGGGTCGTACGGGGAGACCCAGTACTTC. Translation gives CASSSTGSYGETQYF.

CDR3: CASSGRQRNSGNTIYF. In nucleotides, the CDR3 is TGTGCCAGCAGTGGAAGACAACGAAACTCTGGAAACACCATATATTTT. The J gene is TRBJ1-3, the V gene TRBV28, with D unresolved. Germline V gives CDR1 MDHEN, CDR2 SYDVKM. Trimming shortened V by 5 bases and J by 0 bases, and 14 bases separated the two germline ends. This CDR3 has 16 amino acids.

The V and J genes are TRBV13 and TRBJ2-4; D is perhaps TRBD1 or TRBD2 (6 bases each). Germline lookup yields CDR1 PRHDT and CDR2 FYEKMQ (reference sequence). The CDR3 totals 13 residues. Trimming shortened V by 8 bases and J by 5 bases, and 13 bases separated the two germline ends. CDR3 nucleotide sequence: TGTGCCAGCGCCCAGGGGACTCAAAACATTCAGTACTTC. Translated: CASAQGTQNIQYF.

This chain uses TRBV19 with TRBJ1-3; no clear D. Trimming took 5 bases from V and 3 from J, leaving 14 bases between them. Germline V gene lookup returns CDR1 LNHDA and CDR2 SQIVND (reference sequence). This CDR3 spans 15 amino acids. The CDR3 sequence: CASSREEGGGNTIYF. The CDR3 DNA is TGTGCCAGTAGTCGAGAGGAAGGTGGTGGAAACACCATATATTTT.

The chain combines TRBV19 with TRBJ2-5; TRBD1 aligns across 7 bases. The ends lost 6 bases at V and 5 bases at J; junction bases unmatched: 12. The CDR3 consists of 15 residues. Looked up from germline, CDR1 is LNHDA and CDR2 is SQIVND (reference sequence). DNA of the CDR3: TGTGCCAGTAGCCCCTTCCTGGGACAGCCGGAGACCCAGTACTTC. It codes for CASSPFLGQPETQYF.

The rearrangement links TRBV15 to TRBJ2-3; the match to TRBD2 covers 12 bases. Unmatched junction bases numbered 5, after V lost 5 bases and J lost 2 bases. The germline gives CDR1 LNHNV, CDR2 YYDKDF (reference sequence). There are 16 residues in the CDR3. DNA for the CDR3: TGTGCCACCAGCCTACTAGCGGGGGGAAACACAGATACGCAGTATTTT. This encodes CATSLLAGGNTDTQYF.

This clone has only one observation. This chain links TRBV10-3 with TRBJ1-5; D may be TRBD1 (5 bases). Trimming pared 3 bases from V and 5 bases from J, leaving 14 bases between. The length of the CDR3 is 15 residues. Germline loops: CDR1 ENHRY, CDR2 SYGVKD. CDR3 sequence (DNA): TGTGCCATCAGTGAAATCGGGGACGTAGATCAGCCCCAGCATTTT. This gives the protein CAISEIGDVDQPQHF.

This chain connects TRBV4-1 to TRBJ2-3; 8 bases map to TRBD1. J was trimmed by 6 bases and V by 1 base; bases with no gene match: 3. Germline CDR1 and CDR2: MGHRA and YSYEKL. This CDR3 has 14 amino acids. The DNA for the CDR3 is TGCGCCAGCAGCCAAGGGACAGGGCTGGATACGCAGTATTTT. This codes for CASSQGTGLDTQYF.